Listed below are T cell receptor beta chains from one sample, sequenced in a study of naive and memory T cell subsets. TCRdb re-analysed the 5' RACE reads in MiXCR, keeping a single row per CDR3 protein. The profile shows 56,000 or so distinct CDR3 sequences, around 7.3% of them singletons. The origin of the receptors is a female donor in good health. The CDR3 runs from the conserved cysteine through the conserved F or W. The size of a clone is reported for some rows only, either as once, few or many, or as a class for expanded clones.

>-|TRBJ1-1|TRBV7-6
CASSLLGTVEAFF
>many|TRBJ1-1|TRBV11-2
CASSFSMGTEAFF
>-|TRBJ1-1|TRBV9
CASSVGVGTNTEAFF
>many|TRBJ1-3|TRBV7-2
CASSLVGTAIGNTIYF
>-|TRBJ1-5|TRBV12-3/TRBV12-4
CASARGTGGFNQPQHF
>many|TRBJ1-4|TRBV29-1
CSVEVGTRGEKLFF
>few|TRBJ2-5|TRBV19
CASSIPVGPQETQYF
>few|TRBJ2-3|TRBV7-2
CASSLIWTGGADTQYF
>-|TRBJ1-2|TRBV12-3/TRBV12-4
CASNPLARGANYGYTF
>-|TRBJ2-3|TRBV5-1
CASSVLPGTPSTDTQYF
>few|TRBJ2-6|TRBV6-5
CASSYRPLDGYSGANVLTF
>-|TRBJ1-1|TRBV20-1
CSATREVLTEAFF
>few|TRBJ2-5|TRBV5-4
CASSSKTSGGLGTQYF
>few|TRBJ1-5|TRBV20-1
CSASPSHGGNQPQHF
>medium-sized|TRBJ1-1|TRBV3-1
CASSRTEVNTEAFF
>few|TRBJ2-3|TRBV4-1
CASSQFWTDTQYF
>-|TRBJ2-3|TRBV6-2/TRBV6-3
CASSYWAGDTDTQYF
>many|TRBJ1-1|TRBV19
CASSLLNTEAFF
>few|TRBJ2-2|TRBV20-1
CSASSSLLNTGELFF
>many|TRBJ1-1|TRBV6-2/TRBV6-3
CASSYSTENTEAFF
>few|TRBJ2-4|TRBV7-9
CASSLGLGQGIAKNIQYF
>many|TRBJ2-2|TRBV18
CASSPTSGGTGELFF
>few|TRBJ2-7|TRBV20-1
CSARDQAGISYEQYF
>-|TRBJ2-1|TRBV30
CAWSIVDEQFF
>many|TRBJ1-2|TRBV7-2
CASSFTGTGAGYTF